Listed below are T cell receptor beta chains from one sample, sequenced in a study of cytomegalovirus exposure and HLA in healthy donors. The repertoire was sequenced with immunoSEQ multiplex PCR; TCRdb's copy has only in-frame clones and lacks some. The sample has 140,000 to 150,000 clones; approximately 80% are singletons. Sequencing input: PBMCs. All receptors come from a male donor in good health and CMV-seronegative. CDR3s include the opening cysteine and the closing phenylalanine or tryptophan. D genes are given only for firm matches. Clone size, where shown, is once, few, many, or a class for clones that have expanded.

V gene	clone size	D gene	J gene	CDR3 protein	CDR3 DNA
TRBV23-1	once	-	TRBJ1-5	CASSQSDSHNQPQHF	TGCGCCAGCAGTCAATCGGACAGCCACAATCAGCCCCAGCATTTT
TRBV6-5	-	-	TRBJ2-2	CASTSYPGELFF	TGTGCCAGCACCAGTTACCCCGGGGAGCTGTTTTTT
TRBV4-1	once	TRBD1	TRBJ1-2	CASSLPGQNTYGYTF	TGCGCCAGCAGCCTGCCGGGACAGAATACCTATGGCTACACCTTC
TRBV5-1	-	TRBD2	TRBJ2-1	CASSLTSDNEQFF	TGCGCCAGCAGCTTGACTAGCGACAATGAGCAGTTCTTC
TRBV7-9	once	-	TRBJ2-3	CASSLGQGGDTQYF	TGTGCCAGCAGCTTAGGACAGGGAGGCGATACGCAGTATTTT
TRBV7-7	-	-	TRBJ2-2	CASSQQGGVDTGELFF	TGTGCTAGCAGCCAACAGGGAGGGGTGGACACCGGGGAGCTGTTTTTT
TRBV5-1	-	-	TRBJ2-3	CASSLGFGGPQYF	TGCGCCAGCAGCTTGGGGTTCGGAGGGCCGCAGTATTTT
TRBV2	-	-	TRBJ1-2	CASSLWADGSNYGYTF	TGTGCCAGCAGTCTTTGGGCGGACGGGAGTAACTATGGCTACACCTTC
TRBV12-2	-	-	TRBJ1-5	CASRLANRDRGKKDSNQPQHF	TGTGCAAGTCGCTTAGCGAACCGGGACAGGGGAAAAAAAGATAGCAATCAGCCCCAGCATTTT
TRBV7-6	-	-	TRBJ2-7	CASAEFDRNYEQYF	TGTGCCAGCGCGGAATTCGACAGAAACTACGAGCAGTACTTC
TRBV10-1	-	-	TRBJ2-1	CASSDTGQYNEQFF	TGCGCCAGCAGTGATACTGGACAGTACAATGAGCAGTTCTTC
TRBV7-3	-	-	TRBJ2-1	CASSLIGSGYNEQFF	TGTGCCAGCAGCTTAATCGGGAGCGGATACAATGAGCAGTTCTTC
TRBV19	-	TRBD1	TRBJ2-4	CASSPRDRGQVNIQYF	TGTGCCAGTAGCCCTAGGGACAGGGGGCAAGTTAACATTCAGTACTTC
TRBV28	-	TRBD1	TRBJ2-1	CASSLPGGTGKYNEQFF	TGTGCCAGCAGTTTGCCCGGGGGGACAGGGAAATACAATGAGCAGTTCTTC
TRBV7-6	-	-	TRBJ2-1	CASSLGQLSYNEQFF	TGTGCCAGCAGCTTAGGACAGCTCTCCTACAATGAGCAGTTCTTC
TRBV5-4	once	TRBD2	TRBJ2-7	CASSVGLAGEQYF	TGTGCCAGCAGCGTAGGACTAGCAGGGGAGCAGTACTTC
TRBV5-5	-	-	TRBJ2-7	CASRSLPQVRYDEQYF	TGTGCCAGCCGCAGCTTGCCCCAGGTCCGTTATGACGAGCAGTACTTC
TRBV6-6	-	TRBD1	TRBJ2-7	CASGMGQGYEQYF	TGTGCCAGCGGGATGGGACAGGGCTACGAGCAGTACTTC
TRBV18	-	-	TRBJ2-2	CASSPRTGELFF	TGTGCCAGCTCACCGCGCACCGGGGAGCTGTTTTTT
TRBV9	-	TRBD1	TRBJ2-7	CASSEGQGPQYF	TGTGCCAGCAGCGAGGGACAGGGACCGCAGTACTTC
TRBV2	-	TRBD2	TRBJ2-6	CASSPTGGGAGANGLTF	TGTGCCAGCAGTCCTACTGGCGGGGGTGCTGGGGCCAACGGCCTGACTTTC
TRBV5-4	-	-	TRBJ2-7	CASSPPGPRLFEQYF	TGTGCCAGCAGCCCCCCCGGTCCCCGACTGTTCGAGCAGTACTTC
TRBV5-4	once	-	TRBJ2-7	CASSLGDLSYEQYF	TGTGCCAGCAGCTTGGGCGACTTGTCCTACGAGCAGTACTTC
TRBV28	-	-	TRBJ2-3	CASRGVILDTQYF	TGTGCCAGCAGGGGAGTGATTTTAGATACGCAGTATTTT
TRBV29-1	-	TRBD1	TRBJ2-7	CSVEVGQGGSSYEQYF	TGCAGCGTTGAAGTGGGACAGGGCGGGAGCTCCTACGAGCAGTACTTC
TRBV11-3	-	-	TRBJ2-5	CASSLGAGMRETQYF	TGTGCCAGCAGCTTAGGTGCGGGAATGCGAGAGACCCAGTACTTC
TRBV9	-	-	TRBJ2-3	CASSVRGSRFFTDTQYF	TGTGCCAGCAGCGTAAGGGGATCTCGGTTTTTCACAGATACGCAGTATTTT
TRBV5-1	-	TRBD1	TRBJ1-1	CASSLTPGQGPNTEAFF	TGCGCCAGCAGCTTAACTCCGGGACAGGGGCCGAACACTGAAGCTTTCTTT
TRBV4-2	-	TRBD2	TRBJ2-7	CASSQVGLADSYEQYF	TGTGCCAGCAGCCAAGTAGGCCTAGCGGACTCCTACGAGCAGTACTTC
TRBV7-3	-	-	TRBJ2-5	CASSPSPGRETQYF	TGTGCCAGCAGCCCTAGCCCGGGTAGAGAGACCCAGTACTTC
TRBV9	-	TRBD2	TRBJ2-3	CASSVAGGRGTDTQYF	TGTGCCAGCAGCGTAGCGGGGGGGCGCGGTACAGATACGCAGTATTTT
TRBV13	few	TRBD1	TRBJ1-1	CASSLTGEVTTEAFF	TGTGCCAGCAGCTTGACAGGGGAGGTTACCACTGAAGCTTTCTTT
TRBV9	-	-	TRBJ2-1	CASSVDRYSYNEQFF	TGTGCCAGCAGCGTAGATAGATACTCCTACAATGAGCAGTTCTTC
TRBV7-9	-	-	TRBJ1-4	CSSSLALGAGNEKLFF	TGTTCCAGCAGCTTAGCCCTGGGGGCTGGGAATGAAAAACTGTTTTTT
TRBV19	-	-	TRBJ1-6	CASSAVNNSPPHF	TGTGCCAGTAGCGCGGTGAACAATTCACCCCCCCACTTT
TRBV2	-	TRBD2	TRBJ2-1	CASRGSGRGGGYNEQFF	TGTGCCAGCAGGGGAAGCGGGAGAGGGGGGGGTTACAATGAGCAGTTCTTC
TRBV29-1	-	-	TRBJ1-1	CSVEWASEAFF	TGCAGCGTTGAGTGGGCCAGTGAAGCTTTCTTT
TRBV7-2	-	TRBD1	TRBJ1-4	CASSLVKDRVFGNEKLFF	TGTGCCAGCAGCTTAGTAAAGGACAGGGTATTTGGTAATGAAAAACTGTTTTTT
TRBV5-1	once	-	TRBJ1-2	CASSHPDRPRDGYTF	TGCGCCAGCAGCCACCCCGACAGGCCGAGGGATGGCTACACCTTC
TRBV4-2	-	-	TRBJ1-5	CASSQPGTNQPQHF	TGTGCCAGCAGCCAGCCAGGTACCAATCAGCCCCAGCATTTT
TRBV2	few	TRBD1	TRBJ1-2	CASSEYGQGIYGYTF	TGTGCCAGCAGTGAGTACGGACAGGGGATCTATGGCTACACCTTC
TRBV14	-	TRBD1	TRBJ1-1	CASSLGQGGEAFF	TGTGCCAGCAGCCTCGGACAGGGGGGAGAAGCTTTCTTT
TRBV12-2	-	-	TRBJ1-2	CASRLASGTGSYGYTF	TGTGCAAGTCGCTTAGCTTCAGGGACAGGTTCATATGGCTACACCTTC
TRBV7-9	-	-	TRBJ1-1	CASSTQVEAFF	TGTGCCAGCAGTACACAGGTAGAAGCTTTCTTT
TRBV5-1	-	-	TRBJ2-7	CASSLVGPAYEQYF	TGCGCCAGCAGCTTGGTTGGTCCGGCCTACGAGCAGTACTTC
TRBV7-7	-	-	TRBJ1-1	CASSLKQGTEAFF	TGTGCTAGCAGCTTAAAACAGGGCACTGAAGCTTTCTTT
TRBV18	-	TRBD2	TRBJ2-2	CASSRTSGRHTGELFF	TGTGCCAGCTCAAGGACTAGCGGGAGACACACCGGGGAGCTGTTTTTT
TRBV7-2	-	-	TRBJ1-2	CASSLFVSEQPYGYTF	TGTGCCAGCAGCTTATTCGTGTCAGAACAGCCCTATGGCTACACCTTC
TRBV27	few	-	TRBJ2-3	CASSLTGSFTDTQYF	TGTGCCAGCAGTTTAACAGGGTCTTTCACAGATACGCAGTATTTT
TRBV2	-	TRBD1	TRBJ1-1	CASSRDSRFEAFF	TGTGCCAGCAGTCGGGACAGCCGATTCGAAGCTTTCTTT
TRBV5-1	-	TRBD1	TRBJ1-3	CASSLDRAMVGSGNTIYF	TGCGCCAGCAGCTTAGACAGGGCTATGGTGGGATCTGGAAACACCATATATTTT
TRBV7-9	-	TRBD1	TRBJ1-6	CSSSRDRGNSPLHF	TGTTCCAGCAGCCGTGACAGGGGTAATTCACCCCTCCACTTT
TRBV25-1	-	TRBD1	TRBJ1-1	CASSVGTGGHTEAFF	TGTGCCAGCAGTGTCGGGACAGGGGGGCACACTGAAGCTTTCTTT
TRBV5-1	-	TRBD1	TRBJ1-1	CASSPDRATEAFF	TGCGCCAGCAGTCCGGACAGGGCCACTGAAGCTTTCTTT
TRBV7-9	-	-	TRBJ2-4	CASSASSGGNIQYF	TGTGCCAGCAGTGCTAGCTCCGGGGGAAACATTCAGTACTTC
TRBV6-1	-	-	TRBJ2-7	CASTPPSGGDEQYF	TGTGCCAGCACCCCACCGTCGGGGGGCGACGAGCAGTACTTC
TRBV28	-	-	TRBJ1-3	CASSTPRNSGNTIYF	TGTGCCAGCAGTACACCCCGTAACTCTGGAAACACCATATATTTT
TRBV6-1	-	-	TRBJ2-7	CASSEGVAGREQYF	TGTGCCAGCAGTGAAGGGGTTGCGGGGAGAGAGCAGTACTTC
TRBV19	-	-	TRBJ1-6	CASSTKDSYNSPLHF	TGTGCCAGTAGTACCAAGGACAGTTATAATTCACCCCTCCACTTT
TRBV6-5	-	TRBD2	TRBJ2-1	CASSYSGGLGGDEQFF	TGTGCCAGCAGTTACTCGGGAGGGCTGGGGGGGGATGAGCAGTTCTTC